Shown below are 22 T cell receptor beta chains from a single sample sequenced in a study of blood T cell repertoires in COVID-19. TCRdb's table, derived via immunoSEQ multiplex PCR, lists solely in-frame clones and lacks some. This sample has approximately 54,000 clones; roughly 80% occur once, and the top ten carry approximately 5.7%. The sequencing input was peripheral blood. Receptors were obtained from a woman aged 55-69 years with acute or convalescent COVID-19.

The V call is TRBV9, the J call TRBJ2-1; 7 bases are a match to TRBD2. The CDR3 length is 16 residues. Germline CDR1 and CDR2: SGDLS and YYNGEE. V lost 0 bases to trimming and J lost 2 bases; unmatched junction nucleotides: 5. The CDR3 is CASSVGAGTTYNEQFF. CDR3 nucleotide sequence: TGTGCCAGCAGCGTAGGAGCGGGGACCACCTACAATGAGCAGTTCTTC.

The V call is TRBV9, the J call TRBJ2-7; 10 bases align to TRBD2. V was clipped by 0 bases and J by 2 bases; unmatched bases: 2. Germline assignment: CDR1 SGDLS and CDR2 YYNGEE. The CDR3 extends over 15 amino acids. The CDR3 loop is CASSVVAGGPYEQYF. CDR3 sequence (DNA): TGTGCCAGCAGCGTAGTAGCGGGGGGCCCCTACGAGCAGTACTTC. The entire variable domain, with the rest obtained from reference TRBV9 and TRBJ2-7, is as follows: DSGVTQTPKHLITATGQRVTLRCSPRSGDLSVYWYQQSLDQGLQFLIQYYNGEERAKGNILERFSAQQFPDLHSELNLSSLELGDSALYFCASSVVAGGPYEQYFGPGTRLTVT.

The chain recombines TRBV15 with TRBJ1-4; perhaps TRBD1 as D (5 bases). The CDR3 is 16 residues long. The V and J ends lost 2 bases and 4 bases respectively, with 14 bases between them. In germline, CDR1 is LNHNV, CDR2 YYDKDF (reference sequence). DNA for the CDR3: TGTGCCACCAGCAGACATAGACAGATATATAATGAAAAACTGTTTTTT. It yields the protein CATSRHRQIYNEKLFF.

V is TRBV9 and J is TRBJ1-4, with D possibly being TRBD1 (5 bases). Germline V gene lookup returns CDR1 SGDLS and CDR2 YYNGEE. The CDR3 consists of 17 residues. The V end was cut by 4 bases, the J end by 0 bases, with 16 bases between. The CDR3 reads CASSPGIGAATNEKLFF. The CDR3 DNA reads TGTGCCAGCAGCCCGGGTATTGGGGCAGCAACTAATGAAAAACTGTTTTTT. Based on the CDR3 plus reference TRBV9 and TRBJ1-4, the full variable domain is DSGVTQTPKHLITATGQRVTLRCSPRSGDLSVYWYQQSLDQGLQFLIQYYNGEERAKGNILERFSAQQFPDLHSELNLSSLELGDSALYFCASSPGIGAATNEKLFFGSGTQLSVL.

This clone showed up just a few times. This chain joins TRBV7-3 and TRBJ2-7, with D possibly matching TRBD1 (6 bases). Looked up from germline, CDR1 is SGHTA and CDR2 is FQGTGA. The CDR3 loop spans 15 amino acids. V was pared by 4 bases and J by 4 bases, with 17 bases between. The CDR3 reads CASSSQQGSGYEQYF. CDR3 DNA sequence: TGTGCCAGCAGCTCCCAACAGGGCTCGGGATACGAGCAGTACTTC.

This clone was recorded a few times. The chain recombines TRBV5-4 with TRBJ1-1; 7 bases align to TRBD1. CDR3 length: 13 residues. Germline loops: CDR1 SGHNT, CDR2 YYREEE (reference sequence). V shed 0 bases, J shed 6 bases, and the junction held 2 bases outside the gene matches. CDR3 bases: TGTGCCAGCAGCTTGGGGGACAGAGCTGAAGCTTTCTTT. It codes for CASSLGDRAEAFF.

J is TRBJ1-2 and V is TRBV24-1; 12 bases agree with TRBD1. Germline loops: CDR1 KGHDR, CDR2 SFDVKD. With 5 bases clipped from V and 3 bases from J, the junction kept 9 bases outside the gene matches. There are 17 residues in the CDR3. The DNA of the CDR3 is TGTGCCACCAGTGCCACCCCCGGGACAGGGGGCTACTATGGCTACACCTTC. Protein product: CATSATPGTGGYYGYTF.

The chain's CDR3 is CATSDSQGVDTQYF. CDR3 bases: TGTGCCACCAGTGATTCACAGGGAGTAGATACGCAGTATTTT. V gene TRBV24-1 combines with J gene TRBJ2-3, with a possible D match to TRBD1 (6 bases). Per germline, CDR1 KGHDR and CDR2 SFDVKD. The V end was cut by 2 bases, the J end by 5 bases, with 10 bases between. The CDR3 spans 14 residues.

The rearrangement joins TRBV2 to TRBJ2-1; perhaps TRBD2 as D (5 bases). V lost 7 bases to trimming and J lost 10 bases, with 23 bases between them. This CDR3 has 15 amino acids. CDR1 and CDR2 (germline): SNHLY, FYNNEI. As DNA, the CDR3 is TGTGCCAGCACCTCAAAAACCAGCGGAACAATAGAGCAGTTCTTC. Translation: CASTSKTSGTIEQFF.

The chain is built from TRBV24-1 and TRBJ2-1; D is possibly TRBD1 (6 bases). This CDR3 has 16 residues. Trimming took off 2 bases at V and 9 bases at J, with 19 bases between the two ends. Germline CDR1 KGHDR, CDR2 SFDVKD. CDR3 amino acids: CATSDSDRADTGEQFF. For the CDR3, the DNA is TGTGCCACCAGTGATTCGGACAGAGCGGATACAGGTGAGCAGTTCTTC.

The chain links TRBV29-1 to TRBJ1-2; 7 nucleotides align to TRBD1. The trim removed 4 bases at V and 12 bases at J, leaving 17 bases unmatched. This CDR3 region has 14 residues. CDR1 and CDR2 from the germline V gene are SQVTM and ANQGSEA. The CDR3 nucleotides read TGCAGCGTTGGCGGGACAGCTATAACTATGGCTAACACCTTC. Translated, it gives CSVGGTAITMANTF.

The gene calls are TRBV2 and TRBJ2-3; possibly TRBD1 for D (6 bases). CDR1 and CDR2 from the germline V gene are SNHLY and FYNNEI. Trimming pared 3 bases from V and 1 base from J, leaving 11 bases between. The CDR3 has 15 amino acids. The CDR3 reads CASSEQGMGTDTQYF. CDR3 nucleotide sequence: TGTGCCAGCAGTGAGCAGGGGATGGGCACAGATACGCAGTATTTT.

To note about this clone: An end of the junction differs from the germline gene, which may be a read error. The CDR3 DNA reads TGTGCTAGCAGCTCCGGGGTCACCGGGGAGCTGTTTTTT. Translated: CASSSGVTGELFF. The V and J genes are TRBV7-7 and TRBJ2-2, with D maybe TRBD2 (5 bases). The CDR3 loop spans 13 amino acids. Germline CDR1 and CDR2: SSHAT and FNYEAQ (reference sequence).

CDR3 sequence: CASSKRQGLNGELFF. DNA for the CDR3: TGTGCCAGTAGTAAACGACAGGGGCTCAACGGGGAGCTGTTTTTT. This chain joins TRBV19 and TRBJ2-2, with 8 bases that match TRBD1. Germline trimming cut 4 bases from V and 7 bases from J; bases unmatched to any gene: 8. Germline V gene lookup returns CDR1 LNHDA and CDR2 SQIVND (reference sequence). The CDR3 contains 15 residues.

The J gene is TRBJ2-5, the V gene TRBV6-5, with TRBD2 identical over 12 bases. V lost 2 bases and J lost 9; bases outside the gene matches: 7. Germline V gene data show CDR1 as MNHEY and CDR2 as SVGAGI. The CDR3 loop spans 15 amino acids. CDR3 sequence reads: CASSYTSGGKRPQYF. CDR3 nucleotides: TGTGCCAGCAGTTACACTAGCGGGGGGAAGAGACCCCAGTACTTC.

This clone was picked up a small number of times. This chain uses TRBV27 with TRBJ2-2; no definite D call. The CDR3 runs 12 residues. Germline V lookup: CDR1 MNHEY, CDR2 SMNVEV (reference sequence). V was shortened by 3 bases and J by 6 bases, with 5 bases between the two germline ends. CDR3: CASSFSSGELFF. The CDR3 bases are TGTGCCAGCAGTTTTAGCTCCGGGGAGCTGTTTTTT.

The chain combines TRBV20-1 with TRBJ2-7; D gene uncertain. V lost 3 bases to trimming and J lost 4 bases, with 7 bases between them. The CDR3 is 11 residues long. Germline lookup yields CDR1 DFQATT and CDR2 SNEGSKA (reference sequence). CDR3: CSASVLYEQYF. CDR3 nucleotides: TGCAGTGCTAGTGTCTTGTACGAGCAGTACTTC.

This clone was counted a few times. V gene TRBV5-5 combines with J gene TRBJ1-1; possibly TRBD1 for D (6 bases). Germline V gene lookup returns CDR1 SGHKS and CDR2 YYEKEE (reference sequence). The CDR3 is 15 amino acids. The ends were cut back, 4 bases at V and 1 base at J, with 14 bases in the middle. Here the CDR3 DNA reads TGTGCCAGCAGCCTAACCTCGACAGGGAACACTGAAGCTTTCTTT. Translated: CASSLTSTGNTEAFF.

The genes are TRBV7-3 and TRBJ2-4; a weak D match, TRBD1 (7 bases). Trimming took 8 bases from V and 0 from J, leaving 14 bases between them. The germline gives CDR1 SGHTA, CDR2 FQGTGA. The CDR3 sequence is 15 residues long. The CDR3, as DNA: TGTGCCAGCTCCCTGCAGGGGGGAGCCAAAAACATTCAGTACTTC. Residues: CASSLQGGAKNIQYF.

V usage is TRBV14 and J usage is TRBJ1-5; 7 bases map to TRBD1. The CDR3 consists of 15 residues. The germline V gene has CDR1 SGHDN and CDR2 FVKESK. The trim removed 4 bases at V and 2 bases at J, leaving 5 bases unmatched. The CDR3 bases are TGTGCCAGCAGCCGAGGAGGGGGCGGCAATCAGCCCCAGCATTTT. The encoded protein is CASSRGGGGNQPQHF.

The genes are TRBV19 and TRBJ1-2, with D possibly being TRBD1 (5 bases). There are 18 residues in the CDR3. V lost 5 bases to trimming and J lost 3 bases, with 25 bases between them. Germline V lookup: CDR1 LNHDA, CDR2 SQIVND (reference sequence). CDR3 loop: CASSLSGQGSTRDYGYTF. The DNA for the CDR3 is TGTGCCAGTAGTCTCTCCGGGCAGGGAAGTACAAGGGACTATGGCTACACCTTC.

This clone was seen only once. This sequence joins TRBV5-1 and TRBJ1-1, with D uncertain. With 2 bases removed from V and 7 bases from J, the gap between germline ends came to 18 bases. The germline V gene encodes CDR1 SGHRS and CDR2 YFSETQ. The CDR3 sequence is 15 residues long. Written as DNA, the CDR3 is TGCGCCAGCAGCTTTTCCCCGGGAACAGAGGTTGAAGCTTTCTTT. Translating it yields CASSFSPGTEVEAFF.